This T cell receptor beta chain was captured by sequencing in a study of cytomegalovirus exposure and HLA in healthy donors. The repertoire was sequenced with immunoSEQ multiplex PCR; TCRdb's copy has only in-frame clones and lacks some. The table records roughly 250,000 clones, more than 75% of them present only once. A word on this clone: Its cognate antigen is unknown.

Points from the study as a whole: In vitro assays verified that three CMV-associated chains recognized CMV antigens specifically.

CDR1 MNHNY and CDR2 SVGAGI come from the germline V gene (reference sequence). V was cut by 6 bases and J by 14 bases, with 14 bases left in between. The CDR3 length is 11 residues. J is TRBJ2-1 and V is TRBV6-6, with a possible D match to TRBD1 (6 bases). The sequence was collected from a woman aged 30 to 39 in good health and CMV-seropositive. The sequenced sample consisted of PBMCs. The CDR3 DNA sequence: TGTGCCAGCAGATCCGGGACAAGGGAGTTCTTC. Protein: CASRSGTREFF.